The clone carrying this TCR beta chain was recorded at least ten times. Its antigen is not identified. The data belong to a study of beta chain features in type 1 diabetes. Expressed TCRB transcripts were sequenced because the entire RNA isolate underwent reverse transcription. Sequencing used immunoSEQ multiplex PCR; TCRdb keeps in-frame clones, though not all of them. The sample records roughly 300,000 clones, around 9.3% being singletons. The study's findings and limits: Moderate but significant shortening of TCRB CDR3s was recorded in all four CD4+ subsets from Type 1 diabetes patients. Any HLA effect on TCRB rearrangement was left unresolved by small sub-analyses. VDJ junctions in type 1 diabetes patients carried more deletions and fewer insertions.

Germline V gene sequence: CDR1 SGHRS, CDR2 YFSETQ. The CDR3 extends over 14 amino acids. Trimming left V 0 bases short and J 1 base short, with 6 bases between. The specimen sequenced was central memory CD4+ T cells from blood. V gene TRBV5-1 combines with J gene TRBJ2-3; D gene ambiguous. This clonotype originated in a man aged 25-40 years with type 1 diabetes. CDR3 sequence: CASSLDIRTDTQYF. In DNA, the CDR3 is TGCGCCAGCAGCTTGGACATTCGCACAGATACGCAGTATTTT.